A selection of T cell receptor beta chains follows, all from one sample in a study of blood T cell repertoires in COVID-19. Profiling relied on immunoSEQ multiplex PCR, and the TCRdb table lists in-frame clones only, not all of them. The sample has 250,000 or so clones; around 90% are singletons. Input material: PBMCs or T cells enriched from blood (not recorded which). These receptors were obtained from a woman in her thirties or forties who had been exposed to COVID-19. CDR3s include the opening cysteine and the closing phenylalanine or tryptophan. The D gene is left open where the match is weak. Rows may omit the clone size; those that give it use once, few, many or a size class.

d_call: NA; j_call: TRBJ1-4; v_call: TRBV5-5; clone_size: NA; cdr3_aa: CASSPREGSTNEKLFF; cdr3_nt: TGTGCCAGCAGCCCCAGGGAAGGCTCCACTAATGAAAAACTGTTTTTT
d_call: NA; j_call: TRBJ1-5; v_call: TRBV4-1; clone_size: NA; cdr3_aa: CASSRNQGNQPQHF; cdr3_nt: TGCGCCAGCAGCCGAAACCAGGGGAACCAGCCCCAGCATTTT
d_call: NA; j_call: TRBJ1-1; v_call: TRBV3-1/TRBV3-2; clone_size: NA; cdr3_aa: CASSQGTTEAFF; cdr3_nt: TGTGCCAGCAGCCAAGGGACAACTGAAGCTTTCTTT
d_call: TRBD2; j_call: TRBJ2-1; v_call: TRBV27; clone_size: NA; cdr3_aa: CASSLNSGRGYNEQFF; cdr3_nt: TGTGCCAGCAGTTTGAATAGCGGGAGGGGGTACAATGAGCAGTTCTTC
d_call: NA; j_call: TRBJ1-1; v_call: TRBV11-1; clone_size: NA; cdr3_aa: CASIPGGYTEAFF; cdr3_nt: TGTGCCAGCATCCCAGGAGGTTACACTGAAGCTTTCTTT
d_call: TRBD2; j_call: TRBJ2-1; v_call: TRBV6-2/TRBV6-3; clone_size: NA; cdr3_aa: CASSPTIKMLLAHKRGEQFF; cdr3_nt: TGTGCCAGCAGCCCAACCATCAAAATGCTACTAGCGCACAAACGGGGTGAGCAGTTCTTC
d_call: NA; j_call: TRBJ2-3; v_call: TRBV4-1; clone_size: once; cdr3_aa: CASSQQPGLSSDTQYF; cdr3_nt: TGCGCCAGCAGCCAGCAACCGGGACTGAGTTCAGATACGCAGTATTTT
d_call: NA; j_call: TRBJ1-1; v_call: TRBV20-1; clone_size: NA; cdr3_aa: CSATYRAEAFF; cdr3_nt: TGCAGTGCTACGTACAGGGCTGAAGCTTTCTTT
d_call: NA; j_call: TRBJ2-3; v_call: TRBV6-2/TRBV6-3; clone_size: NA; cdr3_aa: CASSSGGLSGWGSHTQYF; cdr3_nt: TGTGCCAGCAGTTCAGGAGGGTTAAGTGGATGGGGGTCTCATACGCAGTATTTT
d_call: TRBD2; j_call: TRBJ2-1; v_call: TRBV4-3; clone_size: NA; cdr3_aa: CASSQEKGLAGSSRNEQFF; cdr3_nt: TGCGCCAGCAGCCAAGAAAAGGGACTAGCGGGGTCCTCAAGGAATGAGCAGTTCTTC
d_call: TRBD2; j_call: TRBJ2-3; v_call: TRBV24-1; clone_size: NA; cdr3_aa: CATSVAGRGTDTQYF; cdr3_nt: TGTGCCACCAGTGTGGCGGGGAGGGGCACAGATACGCAGTATTTT
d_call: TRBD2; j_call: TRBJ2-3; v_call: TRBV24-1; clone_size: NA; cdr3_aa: CATSDQSGRTDTQYF; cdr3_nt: TGTGCCACCAGTGACCAAAGCGGGAGAACAGATACGCAGTATTTT
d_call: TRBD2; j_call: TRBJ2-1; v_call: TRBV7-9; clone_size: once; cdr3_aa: CASSFVASGRASQFF; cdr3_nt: TGTGCCAGCAGCTTCGTAGCTAGCGGGAGGGCCTCCCAGTTCTTC